The entry that follows covers one TCR beta chain sequence. Its antigen is currently unknown. These data belong to a study of cytomegalovirus exposure and HLA in healthy donors. Regarding the study as a whole: Analyses of presence and absence presupposed an approximately uniform sequencing depth across donors. Association of 15,000 to 20,000 TCR beta sequences with HLA alleles was found at 0.05 false discovery rate in a later analysis. Upon later analysis, TCR association rates were observed to vary by HLA locus, being highest for DRB1 and lowest for HLA-C.

The CDR3 length is 16 residues. V lost 6 bases to trimming and J lost 2 bases; unmatched junction nucleotides: 10. From germline, CDR1 is MNHNY and CDR2 SVGAGI (reference sequence). The study ran its PCR with 60 Vbeta and 13 Jbeta primers. Generated by immunoSEQ multiplex PCR, the TCRdb table keeps only in-frame clones and is missing some. The top ten hold 7.2% of the sample, which has 80,000 or so clones, about 80% seen once. This receptor was identified in a woman in her thirties or forties in good health and CMV-seronegative. The J gene is TRBJ2-3, the V gene TRBV6-6, with 8 nucleotides matching TRBD2. The specimen was PBMCs. CDR3 in DNA: TGTGCCAGCAGGCCCTGGACTAGCAGATACACAGATACGCAGTATTTT. It yields the protein CASRPWTSRYTDTQYF.